This T cell receptor (beta chain) was sequenced in a study of Ad26.COV2.S vaccination and SARS-CoV-2 variants. Sequencing used immunoSEQ multiplex PCR; TCRdb keeps in-frame clones, though not all of them. The data show about 350,000 clones, with 65% to 90% seen just once and roughly 10% held by the top ten. Specified treatment: some 20 received Ad26.COV2.S at low or high dose, single or two shots; a few received placebo; per-sample allocation not given. It was on day 63 after the first vaccine or placebo injection that samples were taken. V dropped 2 bases and J dropped 7 bases, with 18 bases sitting between them. This CDR3 is 14 amino acids long. Germline CDR1 is GTSNPN and CDR2 is SVGIG (reference sequence).

This sequence was found in a person between 18 and 59 years old who received the Ad26.COV2.S COVID-19 vaccine or a placebo. The sequencing used peripheral blood, collected in a trial of Ad26.COV2.S vaccine versus placebo. The chain is built from TRBV30 and TRBJ2-7; possible D gene TRBD2, 6 bases. In DNA, the CDR3 is TGTGCCTGGAGTCTGGTCCGGGGCGGAGGGGAGCAGTACTTC. Translating gives CAWSLVRGGGEQYF. The complete variable domain, with remaining parts taken from reference TRBV30 and TRBJ2-7, reads SQTIHQWPATLVQPVGSPLSLECTVEGTSNPNLYWYRQAAGRGLQLLFYSVGIGQISSEVPQNLSASRPQDRQFILSSKKLLLSDSGFYLCAWSLVRGGGEQYFGPGTRLTVT.